This T cell receptor (beta chain) was observed in a study of cytomegalovirus exposure and HLA in healthy donors. This clone was picked up a small number of times. PCR employed 60 Vbeta and 13 Jbeta primers. Clones were read by immunoSEQ multiplex PCR, and TCRdb kept only the in-frame ones, dropping some. The data hold 110,000 to 150,000 clones, with approximately 9% observed a single time. The receptor was derived from a male donor in good health and CMV-seronegative. The sequencing sample was made of PBMCs.

The DNA for the CDR3 is TGTGCCAGCAGCTTAGCGTTAGGGGGCACTGAAGCTTTCTTT. The encoded protein is CASSLALGGTEAFF. The rearrangement uses TRBV7-8 and TRBJ1-1; TRBD1 is a possible D gene (6 bases). CDR3 length: 14 residues. The V end lost 0 bases, the J end lost 4 bases, and 9 bases lay between the germline ends. CDR1 is SGHVS and CDR2 is FQNEAQ in the germline V gene.